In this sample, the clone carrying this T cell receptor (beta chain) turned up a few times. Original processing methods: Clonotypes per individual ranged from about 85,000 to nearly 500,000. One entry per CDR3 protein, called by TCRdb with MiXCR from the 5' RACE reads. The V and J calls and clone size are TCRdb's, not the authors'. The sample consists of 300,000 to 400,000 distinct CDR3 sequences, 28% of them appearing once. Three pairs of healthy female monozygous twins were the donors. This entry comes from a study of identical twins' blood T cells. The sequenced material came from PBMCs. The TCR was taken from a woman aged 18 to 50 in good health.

The CDR3 nucleotides are TGCAGTGCTCCGGGGGGGGGCCAATTTGAAGCTTTCTTT. Protein: CSAPGGGQFEAFF. The J gene is TRBJ1-1, the V gene TRBV20-1, with D perhaps TRBD1 (6 bases). The V end was cut by 5 bases, the J end by 7 bases, with 17 bases between. CDR3 length: 13 residues. Germline values: CDR1 DFQATT, CDR2 SNEGSKA (reference sequence).